This T cell receptor beta chain was recorded in a study of cytomegalovirus exposure and HLA in healthy donors. Everyone who donated was a healthy bone marrow donor. As to this clone: The antigen is undetermined.

V was trimmed by 8 bases and J by 4 bases, leaving 17 bases between them. This CDR3 is 15 amino acids long. Germline assignment: CDR1 PRHDT and CDR2 FYEKMQ (reference sequence). The PCR was carried out with 60 Vbeta primers and 13 Jbeta primers. Assay: immunoSEQ multiplex PCR; the TCRdb copy retains only in-frame clones and omits some. The table shows some 170,000 clones, with just over 70% occurring only once. Study conclusions and caveats: A later analysis reportedly found that, within productive TCRs, an Asian-associated ancestry cluster had fewer N-insertions than the mean observed across the 666 donors. There were some public TCRs occurring in many donors, but most TCR sequences were rare.

The sample taken for sequencing was PBMCs. This receptor was identified in a human donor in good health. This chain links TRBV13 with TRBJ2-2; D possibly corresponds to TRBD2 (5 bases). The CDR3 nucleotides read TGTGCCAGCTCTAAAGGGAGTTTTCGCACCGGGGAGCTGTTTTTT. Protein sequence: CASSKGSFRTGELFF.